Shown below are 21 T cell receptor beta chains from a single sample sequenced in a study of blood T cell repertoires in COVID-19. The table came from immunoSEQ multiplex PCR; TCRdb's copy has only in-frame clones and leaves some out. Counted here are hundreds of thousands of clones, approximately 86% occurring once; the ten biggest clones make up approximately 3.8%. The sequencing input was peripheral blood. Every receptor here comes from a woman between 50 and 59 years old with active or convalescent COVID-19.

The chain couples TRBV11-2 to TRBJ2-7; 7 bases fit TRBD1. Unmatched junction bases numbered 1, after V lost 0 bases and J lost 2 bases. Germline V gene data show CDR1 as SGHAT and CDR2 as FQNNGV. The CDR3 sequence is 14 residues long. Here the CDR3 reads CASSLDRGTYEQYF. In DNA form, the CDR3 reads TGTGCCAGCAGCTTAGACAGGGGGACCTACGAGCAGTACTTC.

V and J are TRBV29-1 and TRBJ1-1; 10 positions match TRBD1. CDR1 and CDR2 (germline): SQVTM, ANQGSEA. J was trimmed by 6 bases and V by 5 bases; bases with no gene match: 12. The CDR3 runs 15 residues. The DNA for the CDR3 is TGCAGCGTTTCTCCGACAGGGGGCAAGGTCGCTGAAGCTTTCTTT. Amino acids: CSVSPTGGKVAEAFF.

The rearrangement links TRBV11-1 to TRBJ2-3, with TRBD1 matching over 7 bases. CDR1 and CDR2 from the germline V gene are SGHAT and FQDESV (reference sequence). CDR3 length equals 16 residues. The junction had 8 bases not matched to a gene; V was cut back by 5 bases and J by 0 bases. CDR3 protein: CASSPDRVTSTDTQYF. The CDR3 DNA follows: TGTGCCAGCAGCCCTGACAGGGTGACTAGCACAGATACGCAGTATTTT.

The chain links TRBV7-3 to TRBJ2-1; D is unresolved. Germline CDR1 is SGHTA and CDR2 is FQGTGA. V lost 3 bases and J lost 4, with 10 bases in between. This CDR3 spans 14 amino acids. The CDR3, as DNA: TGTGCCAGCAGCTTCGATGCGACTTACAATGAGCAGTTCTTC. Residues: CASSFDATYNEQFF.

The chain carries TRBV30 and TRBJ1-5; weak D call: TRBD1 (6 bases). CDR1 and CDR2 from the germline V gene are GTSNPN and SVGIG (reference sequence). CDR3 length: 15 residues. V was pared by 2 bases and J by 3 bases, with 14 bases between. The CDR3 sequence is CAWSLGQTLNQPQHF. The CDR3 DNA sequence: TGTGCCTGGAGTCTCGGACAGACCCTCAATCAGCCCCAGCATTTT.

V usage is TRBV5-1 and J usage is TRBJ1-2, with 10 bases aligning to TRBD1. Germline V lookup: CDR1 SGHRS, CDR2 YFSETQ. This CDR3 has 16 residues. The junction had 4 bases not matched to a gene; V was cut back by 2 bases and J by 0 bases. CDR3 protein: CASSFGTGAANYGYTF. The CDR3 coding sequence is TGCGCCAGCAGCTTCGGGACAGGGGCAGCTAACTATGGCTACACCTTC.

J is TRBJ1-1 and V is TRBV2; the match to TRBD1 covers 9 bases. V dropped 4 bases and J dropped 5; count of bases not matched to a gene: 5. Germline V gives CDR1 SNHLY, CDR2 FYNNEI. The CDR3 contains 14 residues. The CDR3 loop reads CASSGDRVGTEAFF. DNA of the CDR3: TGTGCCAGCAGTGGGGACAGGGTCGGAACTGAAGCTTTCTTT.

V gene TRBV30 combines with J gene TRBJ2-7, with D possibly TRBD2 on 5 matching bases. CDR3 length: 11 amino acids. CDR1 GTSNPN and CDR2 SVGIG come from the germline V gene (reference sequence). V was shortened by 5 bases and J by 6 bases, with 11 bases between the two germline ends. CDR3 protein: CAWGSLTEQYF. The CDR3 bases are TGTGCCTGGGGGAGTTTAACCGAGCAGTACTTC.

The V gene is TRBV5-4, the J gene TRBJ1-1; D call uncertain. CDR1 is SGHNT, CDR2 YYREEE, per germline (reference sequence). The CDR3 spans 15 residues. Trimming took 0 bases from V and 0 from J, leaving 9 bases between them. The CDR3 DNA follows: TGTGCCAGCAGCTTGGAGGGAGGGATGAACACTGAAGCTTTCTTT. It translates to CASSLEGGMNTEAFF.

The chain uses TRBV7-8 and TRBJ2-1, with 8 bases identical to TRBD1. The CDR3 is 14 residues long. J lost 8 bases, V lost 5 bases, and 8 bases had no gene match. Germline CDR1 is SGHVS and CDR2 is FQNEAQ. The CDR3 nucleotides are TGTGCCAGCAGCCCTCGGCCAGGGGGCGATGAGCAGTTCTTC. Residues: CASSPRPGGDEQFF.

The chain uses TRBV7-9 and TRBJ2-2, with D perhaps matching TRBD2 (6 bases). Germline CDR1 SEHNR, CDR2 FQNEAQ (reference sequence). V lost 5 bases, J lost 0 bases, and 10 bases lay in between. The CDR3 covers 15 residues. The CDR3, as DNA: TGTGCCAGCAGCCAGGGACTGCCGAACACCGGGGAGCTGTTTTTT. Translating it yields CASSQGLPNTGELFF.

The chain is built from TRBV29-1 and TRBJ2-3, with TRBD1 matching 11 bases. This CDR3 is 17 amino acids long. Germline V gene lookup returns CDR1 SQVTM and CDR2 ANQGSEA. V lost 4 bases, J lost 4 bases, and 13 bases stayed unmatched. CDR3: CSVGAVWDRGYPDTQYF. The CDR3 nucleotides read TGCAGCGTTGGGGCTGTTTGGGACAGGGGGTATCCAGATACGCAGTATTTT.

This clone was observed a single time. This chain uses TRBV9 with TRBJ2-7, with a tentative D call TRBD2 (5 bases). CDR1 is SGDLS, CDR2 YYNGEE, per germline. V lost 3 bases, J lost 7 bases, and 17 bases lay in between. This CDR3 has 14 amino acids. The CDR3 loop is CASSGAESWREQYF. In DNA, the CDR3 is TGTGCCAGCAGCGGCGCAGAATCCTGGAGGGAGCAGTACTTC. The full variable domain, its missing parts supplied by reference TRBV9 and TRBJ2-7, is DSGVTQTPKHLITATGQRVTLRCSPRSGDLSVYWYQQSLDQGLQFLIQYYNGEERAKGNILERFSAQQFPDLHSELNLSSLELGDSALYFCASSGAESWREQYFGPGTRLTVT.

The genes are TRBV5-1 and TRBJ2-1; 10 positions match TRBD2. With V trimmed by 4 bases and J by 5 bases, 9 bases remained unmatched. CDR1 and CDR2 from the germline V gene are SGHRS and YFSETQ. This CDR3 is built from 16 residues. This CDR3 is CASSQILAGEHNEQFF. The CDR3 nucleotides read TGCGCCAGCAGCCAAATCCTAGCGGGAGAACACAATGAGCAGTTCTTC.

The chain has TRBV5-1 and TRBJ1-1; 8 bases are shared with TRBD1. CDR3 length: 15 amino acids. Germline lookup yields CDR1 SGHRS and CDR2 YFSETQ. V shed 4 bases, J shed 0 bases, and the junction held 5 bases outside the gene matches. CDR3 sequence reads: CASSNGQGVNTEAFF. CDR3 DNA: TGCGCCAGCAGCAACGGACAGGGTGTGAACACTGAAGCTTTCTTT.

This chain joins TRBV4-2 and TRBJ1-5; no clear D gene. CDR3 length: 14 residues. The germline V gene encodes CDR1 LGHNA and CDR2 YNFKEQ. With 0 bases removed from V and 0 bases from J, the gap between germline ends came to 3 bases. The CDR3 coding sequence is TGTGCCAGCAGCCAAGATAATAGCAATCAGCCCCAGCATTTT. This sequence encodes CASSQDNSNQPQHF.

CDR3: CATSSRQGADQPQHF. The CDR3, as DNA: TGTGCCACCAGCAGTAGACAGGGGGCAGATCAGCCCCAGCATTTT. This chain connects TRBV15 to TRBJ1-5; 10 bases fit TRBD1. There are 15 residues in the CDR3. Germline V gene data show CDR1 as LNHNV and CDR2 as YYDKDF (reference sequence). V was pared by 3 bases and J by 5 bases, with 4 bases of the junction left unmatched. Full variable domain (missing parts from reference TRBV15 and TRBJ1-5): DAMVIQNPRYQVTQFGKPVTLSCSQTLNHNVMYWYQQKSSQAPKLLFHYYDKDFNNEADTPDNFQSRRPNTSFCFLDIRSPGLGDTAMYLCATSSRQGADQPQHFGDGTRLSIL.

The CDR3 DNA reads as TGTGCCAGCAGTTACGTTTCCAGGGGGGTAAATTCACCCCTCCACTTT. Its translation is CASSYVSRGVNSPLHF. The rearrangement uses TRBV6-6 and TRBJ1-6, with 7 bases identical to TRBD1. The CDR3 covers 16 residues. V shed 2 bases and J 7 bases; nucleotides not matched to a gene: 8. Germline assignment: CDR1 MNHNY and CDR2 SVGAGI (reference sequence).

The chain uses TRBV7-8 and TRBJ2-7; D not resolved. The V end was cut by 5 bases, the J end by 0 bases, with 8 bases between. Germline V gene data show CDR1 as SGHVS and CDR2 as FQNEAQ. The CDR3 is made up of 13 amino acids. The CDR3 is CASSVDTSYEQYF. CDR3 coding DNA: TGTGCCAGCAGCGTAGACACCTCCTACGAGCAGTACTTC.

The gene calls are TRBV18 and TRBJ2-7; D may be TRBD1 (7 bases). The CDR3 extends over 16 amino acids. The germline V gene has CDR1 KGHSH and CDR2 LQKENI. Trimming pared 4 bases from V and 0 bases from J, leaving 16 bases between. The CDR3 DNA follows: TGTGCCAGCTCACTTGGGACAGCGACTAGCTCCTACGAGCAGTACTTC. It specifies CASSLGTATSSYEQYF.

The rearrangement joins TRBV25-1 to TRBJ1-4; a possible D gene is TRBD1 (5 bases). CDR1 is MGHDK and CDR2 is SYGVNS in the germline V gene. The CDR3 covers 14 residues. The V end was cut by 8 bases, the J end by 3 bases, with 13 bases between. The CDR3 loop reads CASGAGGPNEKLFF. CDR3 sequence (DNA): TGTGCCAGCGGCGCCGGGGGACCTAATGAAAAACTGTTTTTT.